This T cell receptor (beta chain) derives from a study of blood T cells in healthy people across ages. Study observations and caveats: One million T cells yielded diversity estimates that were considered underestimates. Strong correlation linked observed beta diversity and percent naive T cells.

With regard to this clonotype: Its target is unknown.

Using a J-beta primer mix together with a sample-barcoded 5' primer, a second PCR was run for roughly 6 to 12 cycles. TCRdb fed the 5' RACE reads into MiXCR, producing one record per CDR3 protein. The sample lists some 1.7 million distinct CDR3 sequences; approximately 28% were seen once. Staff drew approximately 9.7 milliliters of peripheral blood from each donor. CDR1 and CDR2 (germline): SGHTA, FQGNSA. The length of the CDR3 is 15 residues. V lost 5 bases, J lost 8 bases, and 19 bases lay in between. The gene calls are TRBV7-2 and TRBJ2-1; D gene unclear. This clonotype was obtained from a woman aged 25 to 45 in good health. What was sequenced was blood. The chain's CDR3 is CASSLNPTRAHEQFF. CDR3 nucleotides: TGTGCCAGCAGCCTCAACCCCACTCGGGCCCATGAGCAGTTCTTC.